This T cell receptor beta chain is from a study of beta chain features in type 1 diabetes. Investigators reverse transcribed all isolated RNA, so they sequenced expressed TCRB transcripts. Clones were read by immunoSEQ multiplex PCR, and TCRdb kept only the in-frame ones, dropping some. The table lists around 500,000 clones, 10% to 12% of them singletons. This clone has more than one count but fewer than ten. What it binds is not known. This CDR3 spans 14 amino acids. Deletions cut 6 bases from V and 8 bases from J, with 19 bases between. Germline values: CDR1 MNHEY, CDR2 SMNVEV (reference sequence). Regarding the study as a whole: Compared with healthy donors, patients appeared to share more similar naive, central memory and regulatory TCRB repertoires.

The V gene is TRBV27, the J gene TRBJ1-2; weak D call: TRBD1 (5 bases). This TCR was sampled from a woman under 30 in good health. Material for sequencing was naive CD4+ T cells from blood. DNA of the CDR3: TGTGCCAGCAGGAGGCCATTAGGGGCGGAGGGCTACACCTTC. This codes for CASRRPLGAEGYTF.